Each of the 4 T cell receptor beta chains below was sequenced from the same sample in a study of T cell repertoires in cytomegalovirus infection. TCRdb processed the reads anew with MiXCR; each CDR3 protein has one entry. The data show roughly 190,000 distinct CDR3 sequences, roughly 9.8% seen once. The sequenced material came from PBMCs. The receptors were gathered from a human donor in good health (CMV status not recorded). Some clones in this sample may be carry-over from other donors' samples.

The rearrangement links TRBV30 to TRBJ2-7, with D unclear. This CDR3 contains 13 residues. CDR1 and CDR2 (germline): GTSNPN, SVGIG (reference sequence). Trimming left V 3 bases short and J 3 bases short, with 12 bases between. The CDR3 spells CAWRFVGGYEQYF. Here the CDR3 DNA reads TGTGCCTGGAGATTTGTGGGCGGCTACGAGCAGTACTTC.

This clonotype was observed at least ten times. The rearrangement uses TRBV6-1 and TRBJ2-7; D may correspond to TRBD1 or TRBD2 (5 bases each). The V end was cut by 5 bases, the J end by 2 bases, with 19 bases between. The CDR3 has 16 amino acids. The germline V gene encodes CDR1 MNHNS and CDR2 SASEGT. CDR3 amino acids: CASSYSRGRLAYEQYF. The CDR3 DNA reads as TGTGCCAGCAGTTACAGCCGGGGACGGCTAGCCTACGAGCAGTACTTC.

This clonotype was picked up many times. The chain carries TRBV7-2 and TRBJ2-5; 10 nucleotides line up with TRBD1. The germline CDR1 and CDR2 sequences are SGHTA and FQGNSA. The CDR3 extends over 15 amino acids. The V gene end was trimmed by 4 bases and the J gene end by 1 base; junction bases not matched to a gene: 3. CDR3 DNA sequence: TGTGCCAGCAGCTCCGACAGGGGGCTCCAAGAGACCCAGTACTTC. Amino acids: CASSSDRGLQETQYF.

This clonotype was found many times. The chain carries TRBV19 and TRBJ1-5, with a weak D call TRBD1 (5 bases). CDR3 length equals 14 residues. Germline CDR1 reads LNHDA; CDR2 reads SQIVND (reference sequence). Deletions cut 6 bases from V and 5 bases from J, with 14 bases between. DNA for the CDR3: TGTGCCAGTAGCTTCCAGGGTTGGGATCAGCCCCAGCATTTT. Its translation: CASSFQGWDQPQHF.